Below, 15 T cell receptor beta chains from the same sample are listed, as sequenced in a study of shared clonotypes between healthy human individuals. Produced via immunoSEQ multiplex PCR; TCRdb's table is partial and in-frame only. The sample shows hundreds of thousands of clones, roughly 96% of them seen only once. CD45RO negativity and positive selection for CCR7 defined naive CD8 cells, a population that excluded terminally differentiated effector memory CD45RA+ cells. Sequencing was performed on naive CD8+ T cells sorted from blood. Every receptor here comes from a woman aged 30 to 39 in good health.

This rearrangement joins TRBV4-2 to TRBJ2-7; 10 bases are shared with TRBD2. Germline trimming cut 6 bases from V and 2 bases from J; bases unmatched to any gene: 7. Germline CDR1 and CDR2: LGHNA and YNFKEQ. The CDR3 covers 15 residues. CDR3 bases: TGTGCCAGCAGAATTCAACTAGCGGGAACCTACGAGCAGTACTTC. Translating it yields CASRIQLAGTYEQYF.

The chain has TRBV6-6 and TRBJ2-5; 7 bases agree with TRBD2. The J call may be faulty, since TRBJ2-7 better matches the DNA end. Germline V CDR1 and CDR2: MNHNY, SVGAGI (reference sequence). This CDR3 has 14 residues. This chain's CDR3 is CASSYGGSHYEQYF. DNA of the CDR3: TGTGCCAGCAGTTACGGCGGGAGCCACTACGAGCAGTACTTC.

The rearrangement joins TRBV2 to TRBJ2-7; the match to TRBD2 covers 7 bases. V lost 7 bases to trimming and J lost 3 bases; unmatched junction nucleotides: 15. The CDR3 covers 16 residues. CDR1 is SNHLY, CDR2 FYNNEI, per germline. CDR3 residues: CASTLAFLGTNYEQYF. The CDR3 nucleotides read TGTGCCAGCACTCTGGCTTTTTTGGGGACTAACTACGAGCAGTACTTC.

This clone has just one count. The chain has TRBV28 and TRBJ2-7, with TRBD2 as a possible D gene (5 bases). This CDR3 is built from 15 residues. Trimming cost V 5 bases and J 2 bases, with 16 bases left between them. Germline CDR1 and CDR2: MDHEN and SYDVKM. CDR3 loop: CASSPIGERAYEQYF. The CDR3 DNA sequence: TGTGCCAGCAGTCCCATTGGGGAGAGGGCCTACGAGCAGTACTTC.

This chain uses TRBV27 with TRBJ2-1; D possibly matches TRBD1 or TRBD2 (5 bases each). Trimming took 2 bases from V and 7 from J, leaving 9 bases between them. The CDR3 length is 13 residues. Germline V gene data show CDR1 as MNHEY and CDR2 as SMNVEV (reference sequence). CDR3: CASSLPGTNEQFF. CDR3 sequence (DNA): TGTGCCAGCAGTTTACCCGGGACGAATGAGCAGTTCTTC.

This chain connects TRBV5-1 to TRBJ1-4; D call uncertain. With 0 bases removed from V and 4 bases from J, the gap between germline ends came to 10 bases. Germline lookup yields CDR1 SGHRS and CDR2 YFSETQ. The CDR3 extends over 15 amino acids. In nucleotides, the CDR3 is TGCGCCAGCAGCTTGGAAGGCAGCTTTAATGAAAAACTGTTTTTT. Its translation: CASSLEGSFNEKLFF.

This rearrangement joins TRBV7-9 to TRBJ1-2; a possible D gene is TRBD1 (5 bases). Trimming removed 4 bases from V and 4 bases from J, with 16 bases in between. CDR1 SEHNR and CDR2 FQNEAQ come from the germline V gene (reference sequence). The CDR3 length is 15 residues. The chain's CDR3 is CASSSPLAGAYGYTF. The CDR3 coding sequence is TGTGCCAGCAGCTCTCCTTTGGCCGGGGCCTATGGCTACACCTTC.

The rearrangement joins TRBV5-1 to TRBJ2-3; 9 bases map to TRBD1. The V segment lost 0 bases and the J segment 4 bases; nucleotides outside the gene matches: 3. CDR1 and CDR2 (germline): SGHRS, YFSETQ. The CDR3 has 15 residues. The CDR3 spells CASSLGQGEADTQYF. The CDR3 DNA is TGCGCCAGCAGCTTGGGACAGGGGGAAGCAGATACGCAGTATTTT.

The genes are TRBV4-2 and TRBJ2-2; D is undetermined. Per the germline V gene, CDR1 is LGHNA and CDR2 is YNFKEQ. The CDR3 runs 16 residues. V dropped 4 bases and J dropped 0 bases, with 12 bases sitting between them. The CDR3 DNA sequence: TGTGCCAGCAGCCCAATGATCGGATCGAACACCGGGGAGCTGTTTTTT. As protein: CASSPMIGSNTGELFF.

The J gene is TRBJ2-7, the V gene TRBV5-1; the match to TRBD1 covers 8 bases. This CDR3 region has 15 residues. Germline loops: CDR1 SGHRS, CDR2 YFSETQ. V trimming: 1 base; J trimming: 3 bases; junction bases outside the gene matches: 6. The CDR3 protein is CASSLLQGANYEQYF. The DNA for the CDR3 is TGCGCCAGCAGCTTGTTGCAGGGGGCGAACTACGAGCAGTACTTC. The full variable domain, rest sourced from reference TRBV5-1 and TRBJ2-7, is KAGVTQTPRYLIKTRGQQVTLSCSPISGHRSVSWYQQTPGQGLQFLFEYFSETQRNKGNFPGRFSGRQFSNSRSEMNVSTLELGDSALYLCASSLLQGANYEQYFGPGTRLTVT.

The CDR3 reads CSVRGTVNYEQYF. The CDR3 nucleotides read TGCAGCGTTAGAGGGACGGTAAATTACGAGCAGTACTTC. The J gene is TRBJ2-7, the V gene TRBV29-1; tentatively, D is TRBD1 or TRBD2 (5 bases each). The CDR3 runs 13 residues. The V and J ends lost 5 bases and 4 bases respectively, with 15 bases between them. The germline V gene has CDR1 SQVTM and CDR2 ANQGSEA.

In its sample, this clone was seen a few times. The chain is built from TRBV25-1 and TRBJ1-1; no reliable D call. The length of the CDR3 is 13 residues. V shed 6 bases and J shed 3 bases, with 11 bases lying between them. CDR1 is MGHDK and CDR2 is SYGVNS in the germline V gene. The CDR3 nucleotides are TGTGCCAGCAGGGACGGGGTTGACACTGAAGCTTTCTTT. Its translation is CASRDGVDTEAFF.

The chain employs TRBV11-2 and TRBJ2-5; TRBD1 aligns across 10 bases. The end of the DNA fits TRBJ2-7 better, so the J call may be wrong. Looked up from germline, CDR1 is SGHAT and CDR2 is FQNNGV. CDR3 length: 14 residues. The CDR3, as DNA: TGTGCCAGCAGCTGGGGGACAGGGGCCTACGAGCAGTACTTC. This gives the protein CASSWGTGAYEQYF.

J is TRBJ2-7 and V is TRBV5-3, with TRBD2 identical over 8 bases. TRBV5-3 is reported as an ORF; its role is uncertain. With 1 base clipped from V and 1 base from J, the junction kept 7 bases outside the gene matches. The CDR3 is 16 amino acids. The CDR3 loop reads CARSLSVAGKSYEQYF. The CDR3 DNA is TGTGCCAGAAGCTTGTCAGTAGCGGGAAAGTCCTACGAGCAGTACTTC.

V gene TRBV4-1 combines with J gene TRBJ2-5; 7 bases fit TRBD1. The CDR3 loop spans 16 amino acids. Per the germline V gene, CDR1 is MGHRA and CDR2 is YSYEKL. The J segment lost 5 bases and the V segment lost 1 base, leaving 10 bases of the junction unmatched. The CDR3 DNA reads as TGCGCCAGCAGCCAAGTTAGGACAGGTCGGCGTGAGACCCAGTACTTC. It translates to CASSQVRTGRRETQYF.